Below, 12 T cell receptor beta chains from the same sample are listed, as sequenced in a study of Tregs in tolerant kidney transplant recipients. Libraries were prepared by immunoSEQ multiplex PCR; TCRdb keeps only in-frame clonotypes and omits some of them. The sample comprises roughly 69,000 clones, 85% to 90% of which are singletons, and approximately 0.36% rests with the top ten. The sequencing used CD4+ T cells from blood, collected before the transplant. All receptors derive from a human donor who received a combined kidney and bone marrow transplant.

V and J are TRBV5-4 and TRBJ2-2; D is perhaps TRBD2 (6 bases). The CDR3 covers 16 residues. The V and J ends lost 4 bases and 1 base respectively, with 14 bases between them. Germline V gene sequence: CDR1 SGHNT, CDR2 YYREEE (reference sequence). CDR3 amino acids: CASSGGGALNTGELFF. CDR3 nucleotides: TGTGCCAGCAGCGGGGGAGGAGCGCTGAACACCGGGGAGCTGTTTTTT.

V gene TRBV10-3 combines with J gene TRBJ2-1, with TRBD2 as a possible D gene (5 bases). The germline gives CDR1 ENHRY, CDR2 SYGVKD. CDR3 size: 14 residues. The V end lost 6 bases, the J end lost 6 bases, and 15 bases lay between the germline ends. The CDR3 spells CAIRTLDISNEQFF. The CDR3 nucleotides read TGTGCCATCAGAACACTAGACATTAGCAATGAGCAGTTCTTC.

V and J are TRBV11-2 and TRBJ2-7; D possibly corresponds to TRBD1 (6 bases). The CDR3 loop spans 14 amino acids. Trimming stripped 4 bases from V and 7 bases from J, with 17 bases between. The germline V gene encodes CDR1 SGHAT and CDR2 FQNNGV. The CDR3 loop reads CASSSAHTGTEQYF. The CDR3 DNA follows: TGTGCCAGCAGCTCTGCACATACCGGGACAGAGCAGTACTTC.

This clone was counted only a few times. The CDR3 spells CATSRDLAREANQPQHF. The CDR3 DNA follows: TGTGCCACCAGCAGAGATCTAGCCCGGGAGGCTAATCAGCCCCAGCATTTT. V and J are TRBV15 and TRBJ1-5; the D is unclear. The CDR3 spans 17 residues. In germline, CDR1 is LNHNV, CDR2 YYDKDF (reference sequence). The V gene lost 0 bases and the J gene lost 4 bases, with 16 bases spanning the gap.

The gene calls are TRBV28 and TRBJ2-1, with 10 bases matching TRBD2. This CDR3 is 14 amino acids long. Germline trimming cut 5 bases from V and 10 bases from J; bases unmatched to any gene: 8. The germline CDR1 and CDR2 sequences are MDHEN and SYDVKM. The CDR3 DNA sequence: TGTGCCAGCAGTCCACCTGTAGCGGGAGGCGAGCAGTTCTTC. Translation: CASSPPVAGGEQFF.

J is TRBJ2-1 and V is TRBV5-4; TRBD2 aligns across 13 bases. The V gene's germline CDR1 is SGHNT and CDR2 YYREEE (reference sequence). The CDR3 is 15 residues long. Trimming took 4 bases from V and 10 from J; bases not matched to a gene: 8. The CDR3 loop reads CASSRTSGSSREQFF. Here the CDR3 DNA reads TGTGCCAGCAGCAGGACTAGCGGGAGTTCCCGGGAGCAGTTCTTC. The full variable domain, rest sourced from reference TRBV5-4 and TRBJ2-1, is ETGVTQSPTHLIKTRGQQVTLRCSSQSGHNTVSWYQQALGQGPQFIFQYYREEENGRGNFPPRFSGLQFPNYSSELNVNALELDDSALYLCASSRTSGSSREQFFGPGTRLTVL.

This clone was recorded a few times. The CDR3 is CASSLQMVPGTGEQETQYF. Here the CDR3 DNA reads TGTGCCAGTAGCCTCCAGATGGTGCCGGGCACAGGAGAGCAAGAGACCCAGTACTTC. This chain connects TRBV19 to TRBJ2-5; maybe TRBD1 (5 bases). Germline CDR1 is LNHDA and CDR2 is SQIVND (reference sequence). This CDR3 region has 19 residues. Trimming pared 6 bases from V and 2 bases from J, leaving 28 bases between.

The rearrangement links TRBV28 to TRBJ2-7; D unresolved. The CDR3 has 14 residues. V shed 6 bases and J shed 4 bases, with 16 bases lying between them. The germline V gene has CDR1 MDHEN and CDR2 SYDVKM. This CDR3 is CASSPTTPRYEQYF. The DNA of the CDR3 is TGTGCCAGCAGCCCTACCACACCGAGGTACGAGCAGTACTTC.

The CDR3 spells CASSPSDYGYTF. The CDR3 coding sequence is TGTGCCAGCAGTCCTTCGGACTATGGCTACACCTTC. The chain employs TRBV28 and TRBJ1-2, with D hard to call. V lost 5 bases to trimming and J lost 3 bases, with 7 bases between them. The CDR3 loop spans 12 amino acids. Per germline, CDR1 MDHEN and CDR2 SYDVKM.

V is TRBV10-2 and J is TRBJ2-7; 13 nucleotides align to TRBD2. J gave up 2 bases and V 6 bases, and 7 bases lay outside the gene matches. The CDR3 totals 16 residues. Germline values: CDR1 WSHSY, CDR2 SAAADI. The CDR3 nucleotides read TGCGCCAGCAGCCTTGGGACTAGCGGGAAACCCTACGAGCAGTACTTC. Translation gives CASSLGTSGKPYEQYF.

This chain links TRBV28 with TRBJ2-5, with 10 bases fitting TRBD2. Germline CDR1 reads MDHEN; CDR2 reads SYDVKM. Unmatched junction bases numbered 6, after V lost 8 bases and J lost 0 bases. The CDR3 runs 15 residues. CDR3 DNA sequence: TGTGCCAGCCTCGGGACTAGCGCGAACCAAGAGACCCAGTACTTC. This gives the protein CASLGTSANQETQYF.

This chain uses TRBV7-2 with TRBJ2-7, with 8 bases aligning to TRBD2. V dropped 1 base and J dropped 4; count of bases not matched to a gene: 3. Germline CDR1 SGHTA, CDR2 FQGNSA. CDR3 length: 14 residues. The CDR3, as DNA: TGTGCCAGCAGCTTAGGCGGGAGGTCGTACGAGCAGTACTTC. Translated: CASSLGGRSYEQYF.